Each of the 10 T cell receptor beta chains below was sequenced from the same sample in a study of identical twins. From the 5' RACE reads, TCRdb called clonotypes with MiXCR, one entry per CDR3 protein. Of roughly 1.6 million distinct CDR3 sequences listed, more than 30% are singletons. Sample: cord blood. Source of these receptors: a newborn girl in good health.

This CDR3 is CASSGYSRASGRENEQFF. DNA of the CDR3: TGTGCCAGCAGTGGCTATAGTAGGGCTAGCGGGAGGGAGAATGAGCAGTTCTTC. The gene calls are TRBV25-1 and TRBJ2-1, with TRBD2 matching 12 bases. The ends lost 4 bases at V and 7 bases at J; junction bases unmatched: 14. CDR1 MGHDK and CDR2 SYGVNS come from the germline V gene. The CDR3 sequence is 18 residues long.

This clonotype has more than one count but fewer than ten. The V call is TRBV11-2, the J call TRBJ1-2; TRBD1 might be the D (6 bases). Deletions cut 5 bases from V and 8 bases from J, with 18 bases between. CDR1 and CDR2 (germline): SGHAT, FQNNGV. This CDR3 comprises 14 residues. CDR3 protein: CASSAIRGGQGYTF. The DNA of the CDR3 is TGTGCCAGCAGCGCAATCCGGGGGGGGCAAGGCTACACCTTC.

This chain uses TRBV20-1 with TRBJ1-6, with TRBD1 identical over 10 bases. There are 17 residues in the CDR3. V was clipped by 0 bases and J by 5 bases; unmatched bases: 7. CDR1 DFQATT and CDR2 SNEGSKA come from the germline V gene (reference sequence). The CDR3 sequence: CSARDSWGQGNNSPLHF. DNA for the CDR3: TGCAGTGCTAGAGATTCATGGGGACAGGGGAATAATTCACCCCTCCACTTT.

This clonotype has only a few counts. The germline gene is not matched at one end of the junction; a read error may be the cause. The chain combines TRBV7-9 with TRBJ2-1; D possibly corresponds to TRBD1 (5 bases). The CDR3 is 15 amino acids. Germline V gene lookup returns CDR1 SEHNR and CDR2 FQNEAQ (reference sequence). In DNA form, the CDR3 reads TGTGCCAGCACCTTACAGGCCCAGTTGGGCAATGAGCAGTTCTTC. Amino acid sequence: CASTLQAQLGNEQFF.

V is TRBV10-3 and J is TRBJ2-1; D call uncertain. The CDR3 has 16 residues. CDR1 ENHRY and CDR2 SYGVKD come from the germline V gene. Trimming pared 0 bases from V and 2 bases from J, leaving 11 bases between. This CDR3 reads CAISESVSPPYNEQFF. DNA of the CDR3: TGTGCCATCAGTGAGTCAGTTTCCCCTCCCTACAATGAGCAGTTCTTC.

V gene TRBV29-1 combines with J gene TRBJ2-3; 11 bases align to TRBD1. CDR1 is SQVTM and CDR2 is ANQGSEA in the germline V gene. J lost 4 bases, V lost 5 bases, and 11 bases had no gene match. The CDR3 covers 16 residues. The CDR3 DNA reads TGCAGCGTTTGGGTACGGGACAGGGGGGTTCCAGATACGCAGTATTTT. It encodes CSVWVRDRGVPDTQYF.

This clonotype has just a few counts. The rearrangement links TRBV11-2 to TRBJ2-1; 15 bases map to TRBD2. V lost 5 bases and J lost 7; bases outside the gene matches: 6. The CDR3 has 16 residues. Per the germline V gene, CDR1 is SGHAT and CDR2 is FQNNGV. This chain's CDR3 is CASSRLGTSGRNEQFF. The CDR3 region has the DNA TGTGCCAGCAGCCGACTAGGGACTAGCGGGAGGAATGAGCAGTTCTTC.

Remarks on this clonotype: A much larger clone lies one base from this, so it may be a read error. This chain uses TRBV29-1 with TRBJ2-1; 11 nucleotides line up with TRBD2. The CDR3 loop spans 18 amino acids. Germline CDR1 and CDR2: SQVTM and ANQGSEA. CDR3 DNA sequence: TGCAGCGTTGAACTGGGACTAGCGGATGTTAGCTCCTACAATGAGCGGTTCTTC. It is translated as CSVELGLADVSSYNERFF.

CDR3 sequence (DNA): TGTGCCAGCAGTTTGCTTAGACAGGGCGGTAATCAGCCCCAGCATTTT. Amino acid sequence: CASSLLRQGGNQPQHF. The rearrangement links TRBV28 to TRBJ1-5; 7 bases fit TRBD1. Germline lookup yields CDR1 MDHEN and CDR2 SYDVKM. V was clipped by 3 bases and J by 4 bases; unmatched bases: 9. This CDR3 spans 16 amino acids.

Only a few counts were recorded for this clonotype. The J gene is TRBJ2-5, the V gene TRBV2, with TRBD2 matching over 14 bases. Germline loops: CDR1 SNHLY, CDR2 FYNNEI. V trimming: 4 bases; J trimming: 2 bases; junction bases outside the gene matches: 6. This CDR3 comprises 17 residues. In DNA form, the CDR3 reads TGTGCCAGCAGTGGGCCCTGGACTAGCGGGGGGCAAGAGACCCAGTACTTC. This codes for CASSGPWTSGGQETQYF. Using reference TRBV2 and TRBJ2-5 for the parts outside the CDR3, the full variable domain is EPEVTQTPSHQVTQMGQEVILRCVPISNHLYFYWYRQILGQKVEFLVSFYNNEISEKSEIFDDQFSVERPDGSNFTLKIRSTKLEDSAMYFCASSGPWTSGGQETQYFGPGTRLLVL.